What follows is one T cell receptor beta chain and its context. Its cognate antigen is unknown. This entry belongs to a study of T cell responses to AZD1222 COVID-19 vaccine. Study as a whole: Pooling of second doses given at about 4 or about 12 weeks was done. General study results and limits: At baseline, just five to seven AZD1222 recipients tested seropositive. Increased Spike-specific TCR breadth and depth were observed after two AZD1222 doses. At 160-218 and 743-854, vaccine-associated CD4 TCRs were dominant, and they spanned spike.

The method was immunoSEQ multiplex PCR; TCRdb's version includes in-frame clones alone and lacks a portion of them. The table has 130,000 to 150,000 clones, 75% to 90% seen once. Germline V lookup: CDR1 SGHNT, CDR2 YENEEA. The V end was cut by 4 bases, the J end by 3 bases, with 5 bases between. This CDR3 is 12 amino acids long. The receptor was derived from an adult in good health. Sequencing was performed on peripheral blood, taken on day 0 of AZD1222 vaccination. The rearrangement joins TRBV11-3 to TRBJ2-3; D uncertain. CDR3 DNA: TGTGCCAGCAGCTCCAGAACAGATACGCAGTATTTT. Its protein is CASSSRTDTQYF. Full variable domain (remainder filled in from reference TRBV11-3 and TRBJ2-3): EAGVVQSPRYKIIEKKQPVAFWCNPISGHNTLYWYLQNLGQGPELLIRYENEEAVDDSQLPKDRFSAERLKGVDSTLKIQPAELGDSAVYLCASSSRTDTQYFGPGTRLTVL.